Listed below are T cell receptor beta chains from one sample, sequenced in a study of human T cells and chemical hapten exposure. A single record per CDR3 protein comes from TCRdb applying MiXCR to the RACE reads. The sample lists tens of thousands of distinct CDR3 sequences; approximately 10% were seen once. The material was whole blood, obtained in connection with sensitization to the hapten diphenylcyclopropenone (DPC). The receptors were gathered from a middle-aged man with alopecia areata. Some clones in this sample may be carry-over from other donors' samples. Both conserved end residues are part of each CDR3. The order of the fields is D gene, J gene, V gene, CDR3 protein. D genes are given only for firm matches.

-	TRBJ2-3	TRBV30	CASGPGEDTQYF
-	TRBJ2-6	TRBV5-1	CASSSQGGGANVLTF
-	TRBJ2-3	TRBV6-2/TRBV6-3	CASSREPNTQYF
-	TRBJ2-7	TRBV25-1	CASSGPGDLSSYEQYF
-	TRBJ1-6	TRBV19	CASSITGLSSYNSPLHF
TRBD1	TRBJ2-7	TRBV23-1	CASSQWTGKYEQYF
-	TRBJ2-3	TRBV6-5	CASSSFGLTDTQYF
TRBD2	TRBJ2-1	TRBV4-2	CASSQGTSGSGREQFF
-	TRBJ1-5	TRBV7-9	CASSLPTQPQHF
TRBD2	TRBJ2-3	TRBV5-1	CASSLLAASTDTQYF
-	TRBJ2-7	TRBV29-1	CSAHLPGTLNEQYF
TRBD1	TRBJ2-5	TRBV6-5	CASSYSAWTGKETQYF
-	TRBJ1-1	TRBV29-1	CSAGSQNVNTEAFF
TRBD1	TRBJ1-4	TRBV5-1	CASSLQGDNEKLFF
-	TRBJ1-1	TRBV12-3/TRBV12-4	CASSLGGSNTEAFF
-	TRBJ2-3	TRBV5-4	CASSLGEDTQYF
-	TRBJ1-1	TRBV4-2	CASSRIRDFPEAFF
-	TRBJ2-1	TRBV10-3	CAISESLGGYNEQFF
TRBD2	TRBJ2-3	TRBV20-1	CSARKTSFADTQYF
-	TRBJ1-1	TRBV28	CASSLLDAEAFF
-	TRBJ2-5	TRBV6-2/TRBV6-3	CASSSRMEGTQYF
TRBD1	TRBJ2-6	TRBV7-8	CASSLVNFDRVRGANVLTF
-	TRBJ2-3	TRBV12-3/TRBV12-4	CASSLQTDTQYF
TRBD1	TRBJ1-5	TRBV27	CASSPWAGGGNQPQHF
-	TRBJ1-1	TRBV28	CASSFRAPNTEDFF
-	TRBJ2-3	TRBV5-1	CASSLEVDYPGVDTQYF
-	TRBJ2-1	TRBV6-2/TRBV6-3	CASSYTQLTGNEQFF
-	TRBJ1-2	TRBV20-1	CSARDGWGVNYGYTF
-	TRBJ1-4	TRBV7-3	CASSPYSLRANEKLFF
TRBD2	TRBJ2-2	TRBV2	CASSVAGGRNGELFF
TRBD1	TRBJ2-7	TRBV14	CASSHPGQGAYEQYF
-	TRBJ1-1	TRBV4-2	CASSQGQLNTEAFF
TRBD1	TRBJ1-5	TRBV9	CASSVSRGRGQQPQHF
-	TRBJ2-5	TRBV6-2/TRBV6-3	CASSYGPRTQYF
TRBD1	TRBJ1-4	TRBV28	CASSRDRVQEKLFF
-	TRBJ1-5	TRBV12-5	CASGFGGNQPQHF
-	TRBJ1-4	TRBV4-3	CASSQDQGINEKLFF
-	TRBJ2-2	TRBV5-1	CASSWGRIDGELFF
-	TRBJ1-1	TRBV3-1	CASSQEPAGVGGAFF
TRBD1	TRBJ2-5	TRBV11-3	CASRLGTGSQETQYF
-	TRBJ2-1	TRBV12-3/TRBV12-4	CASSFEGLDEQFF
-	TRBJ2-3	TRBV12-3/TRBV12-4	CASKRPRGSTDTQYF